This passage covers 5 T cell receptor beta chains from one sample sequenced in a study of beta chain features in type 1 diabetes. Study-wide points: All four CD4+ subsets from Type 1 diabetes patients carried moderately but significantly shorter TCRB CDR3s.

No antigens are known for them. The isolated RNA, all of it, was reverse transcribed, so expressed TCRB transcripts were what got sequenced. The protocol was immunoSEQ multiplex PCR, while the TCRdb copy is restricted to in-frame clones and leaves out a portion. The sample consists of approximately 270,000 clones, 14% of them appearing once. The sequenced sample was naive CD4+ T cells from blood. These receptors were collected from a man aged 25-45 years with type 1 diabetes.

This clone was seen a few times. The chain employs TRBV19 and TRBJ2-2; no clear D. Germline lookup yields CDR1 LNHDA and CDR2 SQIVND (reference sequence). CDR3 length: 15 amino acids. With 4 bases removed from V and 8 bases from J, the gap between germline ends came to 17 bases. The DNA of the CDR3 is TGTGCCAGTAGTACGAAAACTACCCGTGAAGGGGAGCTGTTTTTT. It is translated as CASSTKTTREGELFF. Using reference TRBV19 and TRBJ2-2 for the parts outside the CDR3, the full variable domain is DGGITQSPKYLFRKEGQNVTLSCEQNLNHDAMYWYRQDPGQGLRLIYYSQIVNDFQKGDIAEGYSVSREKKESFPLTVTSAQKNPTAFYLCASSTKTTREGELFFGEGSRLTVL.

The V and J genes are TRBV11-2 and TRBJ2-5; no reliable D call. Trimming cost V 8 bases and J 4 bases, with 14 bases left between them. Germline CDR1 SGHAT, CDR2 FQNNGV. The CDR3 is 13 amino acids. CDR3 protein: CASPYRERETQYF. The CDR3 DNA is TGTGCCAGCCCTTACCGAGAGCGAGAGACCCAGTACTTC.

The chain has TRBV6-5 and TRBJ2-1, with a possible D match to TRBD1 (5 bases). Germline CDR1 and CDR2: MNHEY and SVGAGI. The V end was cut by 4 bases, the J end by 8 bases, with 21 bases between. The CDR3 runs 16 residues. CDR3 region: CASSFAGALSNHEQFF. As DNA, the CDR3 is TGTGCCAGCAGTTTCGCTGGGGCCCTAAGCAACCATGAGCAGTTCTTC.

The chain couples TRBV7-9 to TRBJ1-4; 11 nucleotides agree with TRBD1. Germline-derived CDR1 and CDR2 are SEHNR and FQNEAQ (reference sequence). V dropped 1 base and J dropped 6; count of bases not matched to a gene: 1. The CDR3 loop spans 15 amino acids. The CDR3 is CASSLVGQGDEKLFF. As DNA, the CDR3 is TGTGCCAGCAGCTTAGTGGGACAGGGGGATGAAAAACTGTTTTTT.

CDR3: CASSPGLEDEQYF. CDR3 DNA: TGTGCCAGCTCACCCGGACTAGAAGACGAGCAGTACTTC. V and J are TRBV18 and TRBJ2-7; TRBD2 matches at 7 bases. Germline CDR1 KGHSH, CDR2 LQKENI. This CDR3 region has 13 residues. Unmatched junction bases numbered 4, after V lost 3 bases and J lost 5 bases.